The TCR beta chain described here comes from a study of blood T cell repertoires in COVID-19. Repertoires were generated with immunoSEQ multiplex PCR, while TCRdb's copy carries only in-frame clones and drops some. The data show 310,000 or so clones, approximately 90% seen once. The CDR3 consists of 15 residues. Germline values: CDR1 SGHAT, CDR2 FQNNGV. The germline V and J ends were trimmed by 2 bases and 4 bases, with 14 bases remaining between them. The TCR comes from a woman younger than 35 who had recovered from COVID-19. This chain uses TRBV11-2 with TRBJ1-2, with D perhaps TRBD1 (6 bases). The sequencing sample was made of PBMCs or T cells enriched from blood (not recorded which). CDR3 loop: CASSLLGTSGYGYTF. Written as DNA, the CDR3 is TGTGCCAGCAGCTTACTAGGGACATCGGGCTATGGCTACACCTTC.